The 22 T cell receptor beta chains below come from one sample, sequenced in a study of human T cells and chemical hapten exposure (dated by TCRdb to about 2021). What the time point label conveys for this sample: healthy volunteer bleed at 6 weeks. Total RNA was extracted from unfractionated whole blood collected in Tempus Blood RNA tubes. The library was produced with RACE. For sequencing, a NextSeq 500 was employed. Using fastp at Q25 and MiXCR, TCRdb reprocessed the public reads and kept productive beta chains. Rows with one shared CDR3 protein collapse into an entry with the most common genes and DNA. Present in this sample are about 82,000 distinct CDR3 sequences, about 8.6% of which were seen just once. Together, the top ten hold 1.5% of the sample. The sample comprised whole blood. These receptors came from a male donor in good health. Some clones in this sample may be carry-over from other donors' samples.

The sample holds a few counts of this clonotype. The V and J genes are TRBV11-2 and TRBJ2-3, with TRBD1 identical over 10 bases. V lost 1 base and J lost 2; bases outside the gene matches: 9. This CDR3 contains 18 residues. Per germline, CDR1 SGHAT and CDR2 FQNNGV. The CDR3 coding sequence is TGTGCCAGCAGCTTAGGACAGGGGGCCACTATCCTCACAGATACGCAGTATTTT. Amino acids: CASSLGQGATILTDTQYF. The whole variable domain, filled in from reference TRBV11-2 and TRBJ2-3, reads EAGVAQSPRYKIIEKRQSVAFWCNPISGHATLYWYQQILGQGPKLLIQFQNNGVVDDSQLPKDRFSAERLKGVDSTLKIQPAKLEDSAVYLCASSLGQGATILTDTQYFGPGTRLTVL.

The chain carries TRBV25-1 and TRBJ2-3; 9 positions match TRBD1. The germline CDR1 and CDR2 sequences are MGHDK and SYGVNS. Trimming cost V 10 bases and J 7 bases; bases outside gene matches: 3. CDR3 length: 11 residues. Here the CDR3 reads CAITGGHTQYF. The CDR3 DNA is TGTGCCATCACAGGGGGCCATACGCAGTATTTT.

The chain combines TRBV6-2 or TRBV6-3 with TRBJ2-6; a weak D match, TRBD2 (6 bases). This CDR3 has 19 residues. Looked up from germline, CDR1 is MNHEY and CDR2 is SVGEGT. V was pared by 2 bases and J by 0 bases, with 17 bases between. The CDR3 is CASSYPPAGNSSGANVLTF. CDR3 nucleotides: TGTGCCAGCAGTTACCCCCCAGCGGGCAACAGCTCTGGGGCCAACGTCCTGACTTTC.

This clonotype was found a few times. In DNA, the CDR3 is TGTGCCAGCAGCCCACCCTGGACTAGCTTCCACGAGCAGTACTTC. Translating it yields CASSPPWTSFHEQYF. The V gene is TRBV12-3 or TRBV12-4, the J gene TRBJ2-7; TRBD2 matches at 8 bases. The CDR3 consists of 15 residues. Unmatched junction bases numbered 12, after V lost 6 bases and J lost 5 bases.

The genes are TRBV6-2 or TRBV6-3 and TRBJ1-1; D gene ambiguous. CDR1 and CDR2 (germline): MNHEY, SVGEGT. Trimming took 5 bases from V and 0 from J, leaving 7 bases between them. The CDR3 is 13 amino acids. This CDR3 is CASSAQMNTEAFF. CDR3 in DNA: TGTGCCAGCAGTGCACAGATGAACACTGAAGCTTTCTTT.

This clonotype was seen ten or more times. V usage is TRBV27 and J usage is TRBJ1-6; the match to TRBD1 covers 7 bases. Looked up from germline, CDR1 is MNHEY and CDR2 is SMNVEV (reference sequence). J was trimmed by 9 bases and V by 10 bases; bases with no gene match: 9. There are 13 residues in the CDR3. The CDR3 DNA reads TGTGCCACCACCCGACAGGGAGGTTCACCCCTCCACTTT. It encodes CATTRQGGSPLHF.

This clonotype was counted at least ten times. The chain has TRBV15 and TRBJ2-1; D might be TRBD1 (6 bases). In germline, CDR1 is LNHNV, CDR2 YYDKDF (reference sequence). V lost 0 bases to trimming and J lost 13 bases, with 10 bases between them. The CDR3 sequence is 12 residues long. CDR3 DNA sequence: TGTGCCACCAGCAGAGATCAGGGGTTTCAGTTCTTC. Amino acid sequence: CATSRDQGFQFF. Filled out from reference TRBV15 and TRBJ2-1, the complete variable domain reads DAMVIQNPRYQVTQFGKPVTLSCSQTLNHNVMYWYQQKSSQAPKLLFHYYDKDFNNEADTPDNFQSRRPNTSFCFLDIRSPGLGDTAMYLCATSRDQGFQFFGPGTRLTVL.

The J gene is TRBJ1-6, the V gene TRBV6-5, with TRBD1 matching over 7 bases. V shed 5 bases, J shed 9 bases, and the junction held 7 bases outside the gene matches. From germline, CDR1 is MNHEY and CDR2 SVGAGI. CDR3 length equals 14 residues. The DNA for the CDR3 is TGTGCCAGCAGTCCTTGGACAGGTGCTTCACCCCTCCACTTT. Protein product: CASSPWTGASPLHF.

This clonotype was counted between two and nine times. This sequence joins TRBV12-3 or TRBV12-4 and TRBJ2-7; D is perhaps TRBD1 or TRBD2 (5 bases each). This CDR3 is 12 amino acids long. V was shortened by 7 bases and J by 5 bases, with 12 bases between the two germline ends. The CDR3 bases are TGTGCCAGCAAACGGGACCGAAACGAGCAGTACTTC. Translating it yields CASKRDRNEQYF.

The CDR3 protein is CSVVWQGRFSYEQYF. In DNA, the CDR3 is TGCAGCGTTGTCTGGCAGGGTAGGTTTTCCTACGAGCAGTACTTC. This chain connects TRBV29-1 to TRBJ2-7, with D maybe TRBD1 (5 bases). CDR3 size: 15 residues. Trimming took 4 bases from V and 1 from J, leaving 17 bases between them. Germline V gene lookup returns CDR1 SQVTM and CDR2 ANQGSEA.

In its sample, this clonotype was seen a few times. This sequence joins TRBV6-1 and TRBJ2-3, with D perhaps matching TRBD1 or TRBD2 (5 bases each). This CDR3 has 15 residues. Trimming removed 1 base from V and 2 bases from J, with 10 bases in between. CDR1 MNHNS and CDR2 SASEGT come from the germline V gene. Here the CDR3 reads CASSEEGSLTDTQYF. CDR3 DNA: TGTGCCAGCAGTGAAGAGGGGAGTCTCACAGATACGCAGTATTTT.

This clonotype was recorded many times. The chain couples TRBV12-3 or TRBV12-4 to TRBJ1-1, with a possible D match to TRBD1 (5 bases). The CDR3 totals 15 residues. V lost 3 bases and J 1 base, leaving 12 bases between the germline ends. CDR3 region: CASSFAQGPNTEAFF. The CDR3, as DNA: TGTGCCAGCAGTTTCGCGCAGGGCCCGAACACTGAAGCTTTCTTT.

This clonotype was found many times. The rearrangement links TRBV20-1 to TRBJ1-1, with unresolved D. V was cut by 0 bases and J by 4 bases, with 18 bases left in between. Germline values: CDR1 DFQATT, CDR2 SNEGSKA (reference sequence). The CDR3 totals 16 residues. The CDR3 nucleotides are TGCAGTGCTAGAGATGGCCCCCCCTTGGGAGGCACTGAAGCTTTCTTT. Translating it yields CSARDGPPLGGTEAFF.

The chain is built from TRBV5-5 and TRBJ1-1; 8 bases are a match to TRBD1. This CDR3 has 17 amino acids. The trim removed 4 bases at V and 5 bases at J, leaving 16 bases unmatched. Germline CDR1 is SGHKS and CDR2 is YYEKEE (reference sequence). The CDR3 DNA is TGTGCCAGCAGCCCCGGACAGGGTATGTTGGATGGAACTGAAGCTTTCTTT. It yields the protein CASSPGQGMLDGTEAFF.

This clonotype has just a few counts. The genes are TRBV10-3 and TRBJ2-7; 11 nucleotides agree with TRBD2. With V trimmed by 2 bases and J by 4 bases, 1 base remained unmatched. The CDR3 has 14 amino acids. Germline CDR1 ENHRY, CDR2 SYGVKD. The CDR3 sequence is CAISETSGGYEQYF. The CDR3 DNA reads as TGTGCCATCAGTGAGACTAGCGGGGGATACGAGCAGTACTTC.

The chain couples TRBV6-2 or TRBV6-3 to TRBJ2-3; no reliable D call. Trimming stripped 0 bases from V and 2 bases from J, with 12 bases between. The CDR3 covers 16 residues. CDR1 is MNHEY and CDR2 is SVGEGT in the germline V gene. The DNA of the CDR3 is TGTGCCAGCAGTTACTCGAGCGTCAGAGACACAGATACGCAGTATTTT. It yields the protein CASSYSSVRDTDTQYF.

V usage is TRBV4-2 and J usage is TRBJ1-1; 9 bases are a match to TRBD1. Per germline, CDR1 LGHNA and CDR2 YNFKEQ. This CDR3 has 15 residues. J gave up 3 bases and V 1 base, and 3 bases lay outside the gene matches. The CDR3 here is CASSQGDRADTEAFF. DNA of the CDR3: TGTGCCAGCAGCCAAGGGGACAGGGCGGACACTGAAGCTTTCTTT.

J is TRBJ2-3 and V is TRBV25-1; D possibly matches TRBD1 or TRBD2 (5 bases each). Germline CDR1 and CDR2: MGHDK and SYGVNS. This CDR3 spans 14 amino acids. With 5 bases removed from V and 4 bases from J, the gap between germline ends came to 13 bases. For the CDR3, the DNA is TGTGCCAGCAGTCACTGGGGGACCCCAGATACGCAGTATTTT. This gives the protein CASSHWGTPDTQYF.

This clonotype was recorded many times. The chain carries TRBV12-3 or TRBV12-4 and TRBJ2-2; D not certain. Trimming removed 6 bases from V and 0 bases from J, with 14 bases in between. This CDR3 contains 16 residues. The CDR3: CASRHRRLSNTGELFF. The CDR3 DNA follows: TGTGCCAGCAGGCATAGACGGCTATCGAACACCGGGGAGCTGTTTTTT.

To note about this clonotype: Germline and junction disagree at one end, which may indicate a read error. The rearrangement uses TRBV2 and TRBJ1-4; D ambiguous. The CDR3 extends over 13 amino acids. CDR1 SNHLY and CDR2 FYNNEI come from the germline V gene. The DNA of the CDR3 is TGTGCCAGCAGTGAAGCGGGAACTGTGTCCCCTATTTTT. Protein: CASSEAGTVSPIF.

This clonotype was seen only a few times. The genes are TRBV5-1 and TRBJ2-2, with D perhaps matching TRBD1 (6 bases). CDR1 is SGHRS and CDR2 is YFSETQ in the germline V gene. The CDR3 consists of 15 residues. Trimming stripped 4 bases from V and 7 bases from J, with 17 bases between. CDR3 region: CASSSRDIRVGELFF. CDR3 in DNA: TGCGCCAGCAGCAGCCGGGACATTCGGGTCGGGGAGCTGTTTTTT.

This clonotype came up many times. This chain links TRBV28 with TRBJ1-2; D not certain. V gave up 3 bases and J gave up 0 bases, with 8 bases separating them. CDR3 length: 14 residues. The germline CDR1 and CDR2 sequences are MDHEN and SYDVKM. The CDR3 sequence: CASSLYTANYGYTF. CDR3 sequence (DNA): TGTGCCAGCAGTTTGTACACAGCTAACTATGGCTACACCTTC.